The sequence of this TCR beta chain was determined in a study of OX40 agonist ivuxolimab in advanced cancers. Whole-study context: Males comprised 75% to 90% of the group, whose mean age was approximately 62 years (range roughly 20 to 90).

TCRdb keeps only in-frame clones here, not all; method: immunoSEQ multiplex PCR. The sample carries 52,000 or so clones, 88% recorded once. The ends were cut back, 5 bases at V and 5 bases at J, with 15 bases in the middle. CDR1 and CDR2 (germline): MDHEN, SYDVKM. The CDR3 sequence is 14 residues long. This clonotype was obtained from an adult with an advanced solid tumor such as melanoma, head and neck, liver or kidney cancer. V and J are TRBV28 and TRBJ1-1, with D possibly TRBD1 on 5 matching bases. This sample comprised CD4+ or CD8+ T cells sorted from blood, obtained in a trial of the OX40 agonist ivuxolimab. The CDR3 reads CASSPTQVGTEAFF. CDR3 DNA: TGTGCCAGCAGTCCAACACAGGTAGGGACTGAAGCTTTCTTT.